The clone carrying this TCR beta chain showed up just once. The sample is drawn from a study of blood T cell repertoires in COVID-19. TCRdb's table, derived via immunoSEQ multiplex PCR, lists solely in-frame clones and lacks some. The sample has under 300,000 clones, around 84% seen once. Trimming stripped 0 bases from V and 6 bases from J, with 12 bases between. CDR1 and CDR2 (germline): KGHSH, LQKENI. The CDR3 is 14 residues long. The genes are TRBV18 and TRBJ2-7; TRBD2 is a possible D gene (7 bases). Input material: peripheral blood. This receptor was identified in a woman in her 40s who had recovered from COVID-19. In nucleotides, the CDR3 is TGTGCCAGCTCACCACCGGGGGGGCTGATCGAGCAGTACTTC. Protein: CASSPPGGLIEQYF.